These 11 T cell receptor beta chains came from one sample sequenced in a study of CD8+ T cells in alopecia areata. Treatment given: oral pan-JAK inhibitor, 5-10 mg twice daily. RNA was isolated and reverse transcribed to cDNA, the sequencing template. Assay used: immunoSEQ multiplex PCR; TCRdb lists only in-frame clones, some missing. The table shows more than 150,000 clones, with 50% to 60% occurring only once. The sequences come from CD4+ T cells sorted from blood, collected at week 4, from a patient treated with tofacitinib. These receptors originate from a human donor with alopecia areata.

CDR3 DNA: TGTGCCAGCAGCCTTACGGGACGGAGCTATGGCTACACCTTC. Its protein is CASSLTGRSYGYTF. The V call is TRBV9, the J call TRBJ1-2, with D possibly matching TRBD1 (5 bases). Germline V lookup: CDR1 SGDLS, CDR2 YYNGEE. Trimming took off 4 bases at V and 4 bases at J, with 14 bases between the two ends. CDR3 length equals 14 residues.

This chain links TRBV7-9 with TRBJ1-6, with D possibly TRBD1 on 5 matching bases. This CDR3 has 15 amino acids. Germline V CDR1 and CDR2: SEHNR, FQNEAQ (reference sequence). The V and J ends lost 3 bases and 9 bases respectively, with 15 bases between them. The CDR3 protein is CASSFGGQGASPLHF. In DNA form, the CDR3 reads TGTGCCAGCAGCTTCGGCGGGCAGGGAGCTTCACCCCTCCACTTT. Combining the CDR3 with reference TRBV7-9 and TRBJ1-6 gives the whole variable domain DTGVSQNPRHKITKRGQNVTFRCDPISEHNRLYWYRQTLGQGPEFLTYFQNEAQLEKSRLLSDRFSAERPKGSFSTLEIQRTEQGDSAMYLCASSFGGQGASPLHFGNGTRLTVT.

The V and J genes are TRBV29-1 and TRBJ1-2; D gene unclear. Germline CDR1 reads SQVTM; CDR2 reads ANQGSEA. This CDR3 has 10 residues. The V end was cut by 4 bases, the J end by 6 bases, with 6 bases between. CDR3 region: CSVGADGYTF. The CDR3 nucleotides read TGCAGCGTTGGGGCGGATGGCTACACCTTC.

The J gene is TRBJ2-2, the V gene TRBV5-4; 8 positions match TRBD2. The CDR3 spans 14 residues. V trimming: 4 bases; J trimming: 9 bases; junction bases outside the gene matches: 8. Germline V gene lookup returns CDR1 SGHNT and CDR2 YYREEE (reference sequence). CDR3 amino acids: CASSQTSGARELFF. CDR3 bases: TGTGCCAGCAGCCAAACTAGCGGTGCGAGGGAGCTGTTTTTT.

This clone was counted only a few times. The chain carries TRBV21-1 and TRBJ1-6. TRBV21-1 is given as a pseudogene. The CDR3 has 20 amino acids. CDR3 region: CASSENLQSGGDKYNSPLHF. The DNA for the CDR3 is TGTGCCAGCAGCGAGAACCTACAGTCGGGGGGCGACAAATATAATTCACCCCTCCACTTT.

V usage is TRBV15 and J usage is TRBJ1-4; tentatively, D is TRBD1 (5 bases). Looked up from germline, CDR1 is LNHNV and CDR2 is YYDKDF (reference sequence). With 5 bases removed from V and 7 bases from J, the gap between germline ends came to 11 bases. The CDR3 is made up of 13 amino acids. CDR3 region: CATSPGRGEKLFF. The CDR3 DNA sequence: TGTGCCACCAGCCCGGGGAGGGGTGAAAAACTGTTTTTT.

Only a few counts were recorded for this clone. V is TRBV7-2 and J is TRBJ2-4, with D perhaps being TRBD1 or TRBD2 (5 bases each). The CDR3 is made up of 17 amino acids. The germline V and J ends were trimmed by 3 bases and 0 bases, with 15 bases remaining between them. Germline V gene lookup returns CDR1 SGHTA and CDR2 FQGNSA. The CDR3 DNA reads TGTGCCAGCAGCTTGGGCCCTCGGGGCCTAGCCAAAAACATTCAGTACTTC. Protein sequence: CASSLGPRGLAKNIQYF.

The J gene is TRBJ2-7, the V gene TRBV6-5; D ambiguous. Trimming took off 5 bases at V and 2 bases at J, with 13 bases between the two ends. The length of the CDR3 is 14 residues. The V gene's germline CDR1 is MNHEY and CDR2 SVGAGI. The chain's CDR3 is CASSPRRHTYEQYF. In DNA, the CDR3 is TGTGCCAGCAGTCCTCGACGACATACCTACGAGCAGTACTTC.

The chain employs TRBV6-1 and TRBJ2-2, with a weak D call TRBD1 (5 bases). CDR1 and CDR2 (germline): MNHNS, SASEGT. The germline V and J ends were trimmed by 6 bases and 4 bases, with 12 bases remaining between them. This CDR3 is built from 14 residues. CDR3 protein: CASRVGLSTGELFF. In nucleotides, the CDR3 is TGTGCCAGCAGGGTGGGGCTGAGCACCGGGGAGCTGTTTTTT.

In DNA, the CDR3 is TGTGCCACCCGTACAGGGGGCGCAGATACGCAGTATTTT. Amino acids: CATRTGGADTQYF. J is TRBJ2-3 and V is TRBV6-4, with 9 bases that match TRBD1. The CDR3 spans 13 residues. From germline, CDR1 is MRHNA and CDR2 SNTAGT. J was trimmed by 4 bases and V by 10 bases; bases with no gene match: 6.

The chain uses TRBV30 and TRBJ1-5; 9 bases agree with TRBD1. Germline values: CDR1 GTSNPN, CDR2 SVGIG (reference sequence). Trimming at V came to 0 bases and at J to 3 bases, leaving 6 bases not matched to a gene. The CDR3 is made up of 16 amino acids. This chain's CDR3 is CAWSVRDRGYNQPQHF. The CDR3 region has the DNA TGTGCCTGGAGTGTACGAGACAGGGGGTACAATCAGCCCCAGCATTTT.